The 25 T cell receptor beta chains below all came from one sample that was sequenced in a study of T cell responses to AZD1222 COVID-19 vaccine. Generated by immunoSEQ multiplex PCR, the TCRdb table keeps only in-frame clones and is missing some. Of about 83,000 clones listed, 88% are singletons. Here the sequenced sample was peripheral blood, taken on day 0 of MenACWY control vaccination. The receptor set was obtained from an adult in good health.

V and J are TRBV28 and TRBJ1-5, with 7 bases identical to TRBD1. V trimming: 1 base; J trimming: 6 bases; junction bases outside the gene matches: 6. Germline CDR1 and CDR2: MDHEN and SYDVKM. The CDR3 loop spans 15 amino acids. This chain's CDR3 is CASSLFRGEGQPQHF. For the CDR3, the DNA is TGTGCCAGCAGTTTATTCAGGGGGGAGGGTCAGCCCCAGCATTTT. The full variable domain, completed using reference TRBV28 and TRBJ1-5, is DVKVTQSSRYLVKRTGEKVFLECVQDMDHENMFWYRQDPGLGLRLIYFSYDVKMKEKGDIPEGYSVSREKKERFSLILESASTNQTSMYLCASSLFRGEGQPQHFGDGTRLSIL.

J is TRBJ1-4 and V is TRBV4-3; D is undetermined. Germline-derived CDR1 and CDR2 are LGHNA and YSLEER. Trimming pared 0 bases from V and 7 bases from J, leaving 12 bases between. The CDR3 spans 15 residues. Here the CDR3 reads CASSQDWGIGEKLFF. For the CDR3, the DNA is TGCGCCAGCAGCCAAGATTGGGGTATAGGTGAAAAACTGTTTTTT.

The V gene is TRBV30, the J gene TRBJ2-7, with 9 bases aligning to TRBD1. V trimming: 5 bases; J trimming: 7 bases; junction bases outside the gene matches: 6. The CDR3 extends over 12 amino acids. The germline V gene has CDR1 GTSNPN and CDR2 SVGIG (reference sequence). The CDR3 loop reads CAWGDRAWEQYF. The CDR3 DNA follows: TGTGCCTGGGGGGACAGGGCGTGGGAGCAGTACTTC.

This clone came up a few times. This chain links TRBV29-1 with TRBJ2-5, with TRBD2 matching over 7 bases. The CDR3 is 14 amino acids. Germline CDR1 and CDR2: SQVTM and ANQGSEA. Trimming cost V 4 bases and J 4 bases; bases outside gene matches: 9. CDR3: CSVVGASGGETQYF. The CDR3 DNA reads TGCAGCGTTGTAGGAGCTAGCGGAGGAGAGACCCAGTACTTC.

The CDR3 region is CASSEALGQAKNIQYF. The CDR3 nucleotides read TGTGCCAGCAGTGAAGCGCTTGGGCAGGCGAAAAACATTCAGTACTTC. This chain connects TRBV2 to TRBJ2-4; the D is unclear. CDR1 is SNHLY, CDR2 FYNNEI, per germline. Trimming stripped 0 bases from V and 4 bases from J, with 13 bases between. The CDR3 length is 16 residues.

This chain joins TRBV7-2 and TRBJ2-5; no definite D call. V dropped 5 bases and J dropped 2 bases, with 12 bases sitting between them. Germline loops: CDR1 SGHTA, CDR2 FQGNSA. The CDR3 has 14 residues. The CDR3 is CASSPYSEQETQYF. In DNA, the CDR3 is TGTGCCAGCAGCCCATACTCGGAGCAAGAGACCCAGTACTTC.

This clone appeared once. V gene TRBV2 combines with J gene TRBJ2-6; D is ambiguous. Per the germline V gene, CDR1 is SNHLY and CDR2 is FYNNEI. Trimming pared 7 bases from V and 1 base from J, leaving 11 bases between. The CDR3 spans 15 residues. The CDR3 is CASTQIGSGANVLTF. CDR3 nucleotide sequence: TGTGCCAGCACCCAGATCGGATCTGGGGCCAACGTCCTGACTTTC.

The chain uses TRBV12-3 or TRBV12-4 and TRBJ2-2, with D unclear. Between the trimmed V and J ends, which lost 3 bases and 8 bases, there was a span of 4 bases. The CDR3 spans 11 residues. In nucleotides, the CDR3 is TGTGCCAGCAGTTTCCTAGGGGAGCTGTTTTTT. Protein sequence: CASSFLGELFF.

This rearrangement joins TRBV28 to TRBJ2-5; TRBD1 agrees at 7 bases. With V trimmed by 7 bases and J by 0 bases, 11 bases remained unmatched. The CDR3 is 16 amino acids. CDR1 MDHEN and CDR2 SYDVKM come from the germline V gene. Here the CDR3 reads CASTPVGTAHQETQYF. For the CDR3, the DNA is TGTGCCAGCACTCCGGTGGGGACAGCTCACCAAGAGACCCAGTACTTC.

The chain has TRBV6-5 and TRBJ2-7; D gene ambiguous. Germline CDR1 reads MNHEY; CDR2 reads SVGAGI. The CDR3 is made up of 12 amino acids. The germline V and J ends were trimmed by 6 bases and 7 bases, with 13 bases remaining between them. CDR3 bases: TGTGCCAGCAGCCATACCCCGAAGGAGCAGTACTTC. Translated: CASSHTPKEQYF.

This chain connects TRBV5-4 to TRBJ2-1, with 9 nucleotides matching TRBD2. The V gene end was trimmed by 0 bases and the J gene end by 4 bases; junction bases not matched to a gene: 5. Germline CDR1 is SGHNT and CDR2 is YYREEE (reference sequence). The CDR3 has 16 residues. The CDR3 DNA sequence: TGTGCCAGCAGCTTGGGGGCGGGAGGGTCGTACAATGAGCAGTTCTTC. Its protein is CASSLGAGGSYNEQFF.

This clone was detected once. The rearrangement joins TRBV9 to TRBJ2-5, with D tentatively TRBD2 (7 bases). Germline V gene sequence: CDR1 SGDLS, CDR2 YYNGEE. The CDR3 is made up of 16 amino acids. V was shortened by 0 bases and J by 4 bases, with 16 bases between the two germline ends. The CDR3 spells CASSVALGGQGETQYF. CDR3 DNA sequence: TGTGCCAGCAGCGTAGCCCTCGGGGGGCAGGGAGAGACCCAGTACTTC. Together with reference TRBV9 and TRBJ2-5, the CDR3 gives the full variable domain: DSGVTQTPKHLITATGQRVTLRCSPRSGDLSVYWYQQSLDQGLQFLIQYYNGEERAKGNILERFSAQQFPDLHSELNLSSLELGDSALYFCASSVALGGQGETQYFGPGTRLLVL.

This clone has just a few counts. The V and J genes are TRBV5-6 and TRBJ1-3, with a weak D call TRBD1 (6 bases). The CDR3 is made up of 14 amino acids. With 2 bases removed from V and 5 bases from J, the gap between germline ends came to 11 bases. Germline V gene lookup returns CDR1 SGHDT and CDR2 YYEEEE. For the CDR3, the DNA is TGTGCCAGCAGCTTCACAGGGACACGAAACACCATATATTTT. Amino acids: CASSFTGTRNTIYF.

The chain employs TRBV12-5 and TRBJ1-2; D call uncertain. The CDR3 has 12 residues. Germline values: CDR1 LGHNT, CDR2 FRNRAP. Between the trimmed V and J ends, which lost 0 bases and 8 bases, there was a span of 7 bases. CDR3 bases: TGTGCTAGTGGTTTGGTAAACGGAGGCTACACCTTC. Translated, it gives CASGLVNGGYTF.

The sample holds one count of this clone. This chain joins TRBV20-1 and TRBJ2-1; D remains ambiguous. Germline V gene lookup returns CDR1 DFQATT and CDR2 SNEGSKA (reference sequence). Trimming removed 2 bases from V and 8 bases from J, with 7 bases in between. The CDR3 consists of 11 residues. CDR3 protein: CSARLVDEQFF. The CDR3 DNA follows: TGCAGTGCTAGACTAGTTGATGAGCAGTTCTTC.

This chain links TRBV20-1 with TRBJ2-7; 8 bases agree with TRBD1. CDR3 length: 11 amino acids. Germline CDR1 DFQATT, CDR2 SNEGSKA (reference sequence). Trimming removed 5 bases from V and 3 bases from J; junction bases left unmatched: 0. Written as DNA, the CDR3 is TGCAGTGCTGACAGGGGCTACGAGCAGTACTTC. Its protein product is CSADRGYEQYF.

The CDR3 sequence: CASSVGAVSYNEQFF. The CDR3 nucleotides are TGTGCCAGCAGCGTAGGTGCAGTCTCCTACAATGAGCAGTTCTTC. This chain links TRBV9 with TRBJ2-1; no reliable D call. CDR1 and CDR2 (germline): SGDLS, YYNGEE. V was trimmed by 0 bases and J by 0 bases, leaving 7 bases between them. The CDR3 covers 15 residues.

This chain's CDR3 is CASSPEEGVGPSYEQYF. CDR3 in DNA: TGTGCCAGCAGCCCGGAGGAGGGTGTGGGTCCGTCCTACGAGCAGTACTTC. The chain carries TRBV7-9 and TRBJ2-7, with D perhaps TRBD2 (6 bases). V was pared by 5 bases and J by 1 base, with 21 bases between. Germline CDR1 and CDR2: SEHNR and FQNEAQ (reference sequence). The CDR3 spans 17 residues.

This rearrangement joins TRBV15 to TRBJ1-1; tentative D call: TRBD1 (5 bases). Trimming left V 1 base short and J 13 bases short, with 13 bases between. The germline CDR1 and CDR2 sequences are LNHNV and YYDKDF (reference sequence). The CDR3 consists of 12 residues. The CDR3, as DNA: TGTGCCACCAGCAGAGGGGACGTTGAGCTTTTCTTT. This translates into CATSRGDVELFF.

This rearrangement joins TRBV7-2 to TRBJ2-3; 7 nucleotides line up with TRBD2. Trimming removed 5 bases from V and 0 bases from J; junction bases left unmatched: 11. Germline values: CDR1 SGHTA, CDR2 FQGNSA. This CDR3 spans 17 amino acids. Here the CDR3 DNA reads TGTGCCAGCAGCCCGCCGGGCGGGGGACGAAGCACAGATACGCAGTATTTT. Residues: CASSPPGGGRSTDTQYF. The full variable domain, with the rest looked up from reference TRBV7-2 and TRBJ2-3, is GAGVSQSPSNKVTEKGKDVELRCDPISGHTALYWYRQSLGQGLEFLIYFQGNSAPDKSGLPSDRFSAERTGGSVSTLTIQRTQQEDSAVYLCASSPPGGGRSTDTQYFGPGTRLTVL.

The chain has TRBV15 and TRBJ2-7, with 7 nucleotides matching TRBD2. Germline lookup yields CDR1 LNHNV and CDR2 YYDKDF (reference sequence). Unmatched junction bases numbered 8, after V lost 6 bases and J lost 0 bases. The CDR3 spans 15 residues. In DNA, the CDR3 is TGTGCCACCAGGCGCAGCGGGGCGAGCTCCTACGAGCAGTACTTC. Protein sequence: CATRRSGASSYEQYF.

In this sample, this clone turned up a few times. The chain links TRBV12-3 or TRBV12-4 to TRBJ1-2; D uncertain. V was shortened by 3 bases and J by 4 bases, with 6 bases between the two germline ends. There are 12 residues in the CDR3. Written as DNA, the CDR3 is TGTGCCAGCAGTTTCTCGACCTATGGCTACACCTTC. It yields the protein CASSFSTYGYTF.

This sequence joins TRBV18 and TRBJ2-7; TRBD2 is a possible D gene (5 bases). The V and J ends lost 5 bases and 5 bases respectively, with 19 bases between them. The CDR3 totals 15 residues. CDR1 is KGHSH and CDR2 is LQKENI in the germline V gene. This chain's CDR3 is CASSVGEGSGNEQYF. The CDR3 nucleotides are TGTGCCAGCTCAGTCGGGGAAGGGAGTGGGAACGAGCAGTACTTC.

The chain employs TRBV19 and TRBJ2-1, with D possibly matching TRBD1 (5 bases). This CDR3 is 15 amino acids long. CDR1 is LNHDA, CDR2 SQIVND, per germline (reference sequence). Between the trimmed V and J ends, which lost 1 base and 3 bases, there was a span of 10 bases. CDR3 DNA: TGTGCCAGTAGTATAGGGGGCGGTAGCTACAATGAGCAGTTCTTC. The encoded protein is CASSIGGGSYNEQFF.

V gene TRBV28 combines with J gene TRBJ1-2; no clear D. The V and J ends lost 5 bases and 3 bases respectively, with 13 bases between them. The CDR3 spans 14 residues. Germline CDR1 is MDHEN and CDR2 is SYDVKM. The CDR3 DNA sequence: TGTGCCAGCAGTGAACGATCAGCCCACTATGGCTACACCTTC. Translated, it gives CASSERSAHYGYTF.